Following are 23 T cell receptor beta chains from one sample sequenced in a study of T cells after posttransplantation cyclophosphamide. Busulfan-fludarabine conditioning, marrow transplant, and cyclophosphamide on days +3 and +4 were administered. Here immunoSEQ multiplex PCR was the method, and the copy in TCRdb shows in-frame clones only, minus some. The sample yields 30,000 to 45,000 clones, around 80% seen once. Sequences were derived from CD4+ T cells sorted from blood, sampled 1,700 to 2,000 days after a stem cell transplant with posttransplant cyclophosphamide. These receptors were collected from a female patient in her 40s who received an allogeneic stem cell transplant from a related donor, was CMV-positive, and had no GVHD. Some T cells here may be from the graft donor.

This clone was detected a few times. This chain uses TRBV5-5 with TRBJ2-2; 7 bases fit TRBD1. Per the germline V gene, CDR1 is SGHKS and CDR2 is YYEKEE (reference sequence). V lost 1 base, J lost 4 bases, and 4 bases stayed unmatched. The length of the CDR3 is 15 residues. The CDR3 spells CASSLTGASTGELFF. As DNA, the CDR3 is TGTGCCAGCAGCTTGACAGGGGCCTCCACCGGGGAGCTGTTTTTT.

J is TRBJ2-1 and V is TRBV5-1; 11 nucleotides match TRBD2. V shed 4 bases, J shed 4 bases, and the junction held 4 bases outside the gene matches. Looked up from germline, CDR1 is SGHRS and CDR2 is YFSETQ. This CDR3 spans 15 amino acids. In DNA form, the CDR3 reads TGCGCCAGCAGCGACGGGACTAGCGGTTACAATGAGCAGTTCTTC. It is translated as CASSDGTSGYNEQFF.

As DNA, the CDR3 is TGTGCCAGCAGTGCCAGGGGACAGGGTAGCTATAATTCACCCCTCCACTTT. It yields the protein CASSARGQGSYNSPLHF. The genes are TRBV6-1 and TRBJ1-6; 9 bases match TRBD1. There are 17 residues in the CDR3. Losses at the gene ends were 4 bases for V and 3 bases for J; bases not matched to a gene: 7. CDR1 is MNHNS, CDR2 SASEGT, per germline.

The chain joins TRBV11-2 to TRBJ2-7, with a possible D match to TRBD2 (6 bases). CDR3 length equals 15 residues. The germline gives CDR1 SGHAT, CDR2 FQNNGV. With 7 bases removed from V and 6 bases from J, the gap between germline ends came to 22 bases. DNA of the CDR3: TGTGCCAGCAACTCTTTACGCGGGGCGGCCCGCGAGCAGTACTTC. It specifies CASNSLRGAAREQYF.

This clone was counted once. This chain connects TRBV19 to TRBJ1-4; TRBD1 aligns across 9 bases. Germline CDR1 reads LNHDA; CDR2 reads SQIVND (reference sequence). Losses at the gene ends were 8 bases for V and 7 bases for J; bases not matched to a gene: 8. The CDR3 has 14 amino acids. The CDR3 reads CASSNRGLFEKLFF. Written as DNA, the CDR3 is TGTGCCAGTTCTAACAGGGGGCTATTTGAAAAACTGTTTTTT.

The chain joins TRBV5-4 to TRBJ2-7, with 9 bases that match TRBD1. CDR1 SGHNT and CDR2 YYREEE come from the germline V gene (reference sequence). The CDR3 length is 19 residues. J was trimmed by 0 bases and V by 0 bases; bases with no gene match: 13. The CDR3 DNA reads TGTGCCAGCAGCTTGGGAGGCGGGATTGGACAGGGGCTCTCCTACGAGCAGTACTTC. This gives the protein CASSLGGGIGQGLSYEQYF. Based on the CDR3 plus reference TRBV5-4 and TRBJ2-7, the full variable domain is ETGVTQSPTHLIKTRGQQVTLRCSSQSGHNTVSWYQQALGQGPQFIFQYYREEENGRGNFPPRFSGLQFPNYSSELNVNALELDDSALYLCASSLGGGIGQGLSYEQYFGPGTRLTVT.

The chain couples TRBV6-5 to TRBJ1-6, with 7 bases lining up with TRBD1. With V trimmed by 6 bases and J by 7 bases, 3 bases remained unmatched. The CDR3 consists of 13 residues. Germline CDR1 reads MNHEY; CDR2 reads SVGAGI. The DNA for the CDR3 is TGTGCCAGCAGACAGGGGAAGAATTCACCCCTCCACTTT. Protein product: CASRQGKNSPLHF.

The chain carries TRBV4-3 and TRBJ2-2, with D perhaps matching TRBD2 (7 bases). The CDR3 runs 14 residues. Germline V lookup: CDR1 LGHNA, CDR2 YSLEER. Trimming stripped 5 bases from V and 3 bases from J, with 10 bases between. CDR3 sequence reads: CASSTGRDTGELFF. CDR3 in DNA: TGCGCCAGCAGCACAGGGAGGGACACCGGGGAGCTGTTTTTT.

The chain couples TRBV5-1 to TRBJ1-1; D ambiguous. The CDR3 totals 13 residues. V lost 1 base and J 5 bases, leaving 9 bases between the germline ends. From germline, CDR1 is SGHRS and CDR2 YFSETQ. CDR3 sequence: CASSLLQRTEAFF. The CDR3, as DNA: TGCGCCAGCAGCTTGTTACAGCGGACTGAAGCTTTCTTT.

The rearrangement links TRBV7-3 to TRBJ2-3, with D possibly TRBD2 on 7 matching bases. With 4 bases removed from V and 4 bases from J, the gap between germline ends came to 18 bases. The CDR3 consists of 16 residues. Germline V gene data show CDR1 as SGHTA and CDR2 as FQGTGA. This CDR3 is CASSSEGGLSPDTQYF. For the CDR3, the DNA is TGTGCCAGCAGCTCTGAGGGGGGGCTTAGTCCAGATACGCAGTATTTT.

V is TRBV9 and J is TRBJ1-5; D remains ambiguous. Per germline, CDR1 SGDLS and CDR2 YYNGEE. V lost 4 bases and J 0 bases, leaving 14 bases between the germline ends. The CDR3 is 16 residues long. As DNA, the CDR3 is TGTGCCAGCAGCACCTTGACTGACTTTAGCAATCAGCCCCAGCATTTT. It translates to CASSTLTDFSNQPQHF.

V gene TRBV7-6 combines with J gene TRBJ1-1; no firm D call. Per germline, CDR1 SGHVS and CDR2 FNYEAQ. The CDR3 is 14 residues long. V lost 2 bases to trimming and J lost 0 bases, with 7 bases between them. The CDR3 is CASSLRELNTEAFF. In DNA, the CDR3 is TGTGCCAGCAGCTTACGGGAGCTGAACACTGAAGCTTTCTTT.

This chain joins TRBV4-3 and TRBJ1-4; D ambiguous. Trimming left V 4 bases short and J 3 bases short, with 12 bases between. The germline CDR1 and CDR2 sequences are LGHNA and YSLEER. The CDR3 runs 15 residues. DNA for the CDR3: TGCGCCAGCAGCCGGGAGGGCGTATCTAATGAAAAACTGTTTTTT. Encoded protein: CASSREGVSNEKLFF.

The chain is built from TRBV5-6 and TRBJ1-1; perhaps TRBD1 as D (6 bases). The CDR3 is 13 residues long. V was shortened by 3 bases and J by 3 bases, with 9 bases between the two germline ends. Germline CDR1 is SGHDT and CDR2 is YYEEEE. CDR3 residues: CASSSTGHTEAFF. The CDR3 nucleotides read TGTGCCAGCAGCTCCACAGGGCACACTGAAGCTTTCTTT.

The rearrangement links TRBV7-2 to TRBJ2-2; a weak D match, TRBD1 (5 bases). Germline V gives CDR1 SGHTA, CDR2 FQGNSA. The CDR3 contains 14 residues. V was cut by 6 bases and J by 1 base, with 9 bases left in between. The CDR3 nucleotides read TGTGCCAGCAGGGAGACAGTGAACACCGGGGAGCTGTTTTTT. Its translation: CASRETVNTGELFF.

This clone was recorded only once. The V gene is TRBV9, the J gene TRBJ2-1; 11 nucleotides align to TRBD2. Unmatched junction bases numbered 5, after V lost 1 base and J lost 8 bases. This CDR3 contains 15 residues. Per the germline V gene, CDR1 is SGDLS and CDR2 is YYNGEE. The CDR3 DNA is TGTGCCAGCAGCGTAATAGCGGGGGGGAGTGATGAGCAGTTCTTC. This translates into CASSVIAGGSDEQFF.

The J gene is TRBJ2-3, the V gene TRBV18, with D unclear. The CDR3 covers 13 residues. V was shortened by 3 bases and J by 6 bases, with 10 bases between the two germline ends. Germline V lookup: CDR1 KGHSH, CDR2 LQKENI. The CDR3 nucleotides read TGTGCCAGCTCACCGAGACAAGAGGATACGCAGTATTTT. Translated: CASSPRQEDTQYF.

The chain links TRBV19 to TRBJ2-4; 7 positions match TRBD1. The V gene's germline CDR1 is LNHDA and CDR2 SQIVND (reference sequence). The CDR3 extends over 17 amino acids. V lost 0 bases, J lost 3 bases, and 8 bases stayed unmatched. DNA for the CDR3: TGTGCCAGTAGTATAGAGGTGACAGGGACGGTCAAAAACATTCAGTACTTC. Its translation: CASSIEVTGTVKNIQYF.

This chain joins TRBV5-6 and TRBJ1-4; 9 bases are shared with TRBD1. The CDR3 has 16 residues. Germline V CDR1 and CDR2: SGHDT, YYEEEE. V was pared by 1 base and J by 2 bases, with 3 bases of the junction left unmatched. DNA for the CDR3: TGTGCCAGCAGCTTGCTACAGGGGGCCACTAATGAAAAACTGTTTTTT. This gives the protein CASSLLQGATNEKLFF.

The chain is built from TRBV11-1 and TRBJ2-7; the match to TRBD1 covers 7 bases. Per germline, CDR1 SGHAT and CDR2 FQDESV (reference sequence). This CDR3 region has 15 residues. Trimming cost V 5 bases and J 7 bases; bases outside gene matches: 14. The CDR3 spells CASSPGHRAGGEQYF. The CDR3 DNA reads TGTGCCAGCAGCCCCGGTCACAGGGCAGGGGGAGAGCAGTACTTC.

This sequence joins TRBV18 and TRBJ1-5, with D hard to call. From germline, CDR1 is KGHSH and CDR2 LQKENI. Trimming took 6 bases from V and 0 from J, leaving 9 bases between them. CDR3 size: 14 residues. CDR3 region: CASSKDSSNQPQHF. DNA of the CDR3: TGTGCCAGCTCTAAGGACTCTAGCAATCAGCCCCAGCATTTT.

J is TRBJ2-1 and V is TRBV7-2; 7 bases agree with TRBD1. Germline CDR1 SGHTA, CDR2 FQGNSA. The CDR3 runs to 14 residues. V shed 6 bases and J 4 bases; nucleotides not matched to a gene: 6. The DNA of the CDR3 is TGTGCCAGCAGTCAGGGGGTAGGATACAATGAGCAGTTCTTC. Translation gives CASSQGVGYNEQFF.

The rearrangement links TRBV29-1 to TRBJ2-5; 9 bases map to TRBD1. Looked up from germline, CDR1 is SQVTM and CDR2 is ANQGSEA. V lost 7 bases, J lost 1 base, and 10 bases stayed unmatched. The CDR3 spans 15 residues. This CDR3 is CSATPGQGSQETQYF. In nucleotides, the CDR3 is TGCAGCGCCACACCGGGACAGGGCTCCCAAGAGACCCAGTACTTC.